The 10 T cell receptor beta chains below all came from one sample that was sequenced in a study of OX40 agonist ivuxolimab in advanced cancers. Data came from immunoSEQ multiplex PCR; TCRdb stores just in-frame clones and leaves some out. The sample consists of tens of thousands of clones, approximately 78% of them appearing once. This specimen was CD4+ or CD8+ T cells sorted from blood, taken in a trial of the OX40 agonist ivuxolimab. The receptors originated from an adult with an advanced solid tumor such as melanoma, head and neck, liver or kidney cancer.

V usage is TRBV5-4 and J usage is TRBJ1-6, with D uncertain. This CDR3 comprises 17 residues. Germline CDR1 is SGHNT and CDR2 is YYREEE (reference sequence). The V and J ends lost 4 bases and 5 bases respectively, with 19 bases between them. CDR3 coding DNA: TGTGCCAGCAGCCGCTATTTGGGAGGGATTAATAATTCACCCCTCCACTTT. Amino acids: CASSRYLGGINNSPLHF. The variable domain in full, completed from reference TRBV5-4 and TRBJ1-6, reads ETGVTQSPTHLIKTRGQQVTLRCSSQSGHNTVSWYQQALGQGPQFIFQYYREEENGRGNFPPRFSGLQFPNYSSELNVNALELDDSALYLCASSRYLGGINNSPLHFGNGTRLTVT.

This clone has just a few counts. The V and J genes are TRBV4-2 and TRBJ2-1; D not resolved. Germline V lookup: CDR1 LGHNA, CDR2 YNFKEQ. The CDR3 runs 15 residues. V was pared by 0 bases and J by 5 bases, with 11 bases between. Here the CDR3 reads CASSQDQGWDNEQFF. The CDR3 DNA reads TGTGCCAGCAGCCAAGATCAAGGCTGGGACAATGAGCAGTTCTTC.

The rearrangement uses TRBV18 and TRBJ2-7; 11 bases are a match to TRBD1. V lost 8 bases, J lost 6 bases, and 6 bases stayed unmatched. The CDR3 loop spans 13 amino acids. From germline, CDR1 is KGHSH and CDR2 LQKENI. The CDR3 DNA follows: TGTGCCAGCAACGGACAGGGGGCGGCCGAGCAGTACTTC. Translating it yields CASNGQGAAEQYF.

The rearrangement links TRBV18 to TRBJ2-7, with TRBD1 matching 9 bases. The junction had 6 bases not matched to a gene; V was cut back by 4 bases and J by 5 bases. CDR3 size: 14 residues. Germline loops: CDR1 KGHSH, CDR2 LQKENI. Here the CDR3 reads CASSLGGTGNEQYV. The CDR3 nucleotides read TGTGCCAGCTCACTCGGGGGGACAGGGAACGAGCAGTACGTC.

This rearrangement joins TRBV6-5 to TRBJ1-3; D is uncertain. CDR1 is MNHEY, CDR2 SVGAGI, per germline. The CDR3 is made up of 11 amino acids. V gave up 4 bases and J gave up 8 bases, with 6 bases separating them. CDR3 region: CASSSRYTIYF. CDR3 coding DNA: TGTGCCAGCAGTTCTAGGTACACCATATATTTT.

This rearrangement joins TRBV28 to TRBJ1-1, with a tentative D call TRBD1 (5 bases). V was pared by 4 bases and J by 1 base, with 16 bases between. Germline CDR1 MDHEN, CDR2 SYDVKM. The CDR3 is 16 amino acids. The CDR3, as DNA: TGTGCCAGCAGTTCCCCCGGGGACGGGCAGAACACTGAAGCTTTCTTT. It specifies CASSSPGDGQNTEAFF.

The chain has TRBV4-1 and TRBJ2-7; D gene ambiguous. The germline V gene encodes CDR1 MGHRA and CDR2 YSYEKL. V lost 0 bases and J lost 4, with 7 bases in between. CDR3 length: 13 amino acids. The CDR3 reads CASSQDLLYEQYF. CDR3 in DNA: TGCGCCAGCAGCCAAGATCTCCTTTACGAGCAGTACTTC.

J is TRBJ2-3 and V is TRBV11-2; 7 positions agree with TRBD2. Germline CDR1 and CDR2: SGHAT and FQNNGV. CDR3 length: 16 amino acids. With 5 bases clipped from V and 4 bases from J, the junction kept 12 bases outside the gene matches. The CDR3 sequence is CASSKTAGVGADTQYF. Written as DNA, the CDR3 is TGTGCCAGCAGCAAAACGGCGGGAGTTGGCGCAGATACGCAGTATTTT.

This clone was counted only a few times. The chain employs TRBV11-3 and TRBJ2-1; a weak D match, TRBD2 (6 bases). With 0 bases removed from V and 3 bases from J, the gap between germline ends came to 21 bases. This CDR3 contains 19 residues. Germline loops: CDR1 SGHNT, CDR2 YENEEA. CDR3 nucleotides: TGTGCCAGCAGCTTAGATAGGGGCCGTCGACTAGTGGGCTACAATGAGCAGTTCTTC. It is translated as CASSLDRGRRLVGYNEQFF.

CDR3 residues: CASSLGQLYEQYV. For the CDR3, the DNA is TGTGCCAGCAGCTTAGGGCAGCTCTACGAGCAGTACGTC. The chain recombines TRBV5-8 with TRBJ2-7; D is ambiguous. The germline gives CDR1 SGHTS, CDR2 YDEGEE. Trimming removed 2 bases from V and 3 bases from J, with 9 bases in between. The CDR3 sequence is 13 residues long.